A selection of T cell receptor beta chains follows, all from one sample in a study of shared clonotypes between healthy human individuals. Clones were sequenced by immunoSEQ multiplex PCR, and TCRdb holds only the in-frame ones, with some missing. This table holds nearly 750,000 clones, approximately 77% found once. The specimen sequenced was memory CD4+ T cells sorted from blood. Every receptor here comes from a woman in her thirties in good health. CDR3s include the opening cysteine and the closing phenylalanine or tryptophan. A D gene is named only where the DNA matches it firmly. Expanded clones get a size class; other rows say once, few or many, or leave the size out.

CASSLQLDTEAFF,TGTGCCAGCTCACTACAGTTGGACACTGAAGCTTTCTTT,.,13,few,TRBJ1-1,TRBV18
CASSYTGTSVYNEQFF,TGCGCCAGCAGCTACACCGGGACTAGCGTCTACAATGAGCAGTTCTTC,TRBD2,16,.,TRBJ2-1,TRBV5-1
CASRGQGINLFF,TGTGCCAGCCGCGGACAGGGAATAAATCTGTTTTTT,TRBD1,12,.,TRBJ1-4,TRBV28
CASSLLWQAHEQYF,TGTGCCAGCAGTTTATTGTGGCAGGCCCACGAGCAGTACTTC,.,14,once,TRBJ2-7,TRBV28
CASGLPRSSYNEQFF,TGTGCCAGCGGATTACCGAGGAGCTCCTACAATGAGCAGTTCTTC,.,15,.,TRBJ2-1,TRBV2
CASSYSWSGNYEQYF,TGTGCCAGCAGTTACTCTTGGAGCGGGAATTACGAGCAGTACTTC,TRBD2,15,once,TRBJ2-7,TRBV6-6
CASSTGGWNEKLFF,TGTGCCAGTAGTACAGGGGGTTGGAATGAAAAACTGTTTTTT,TRBD1,14,.,TRBJ1-4,TRBV19
CASSSDSSSYEQYF,TGTGCCAGCTCATCTGACTCGAGCTCCTACGAGCAGTACTTC,.,14,.,TRBJ2-7,TRBV18
CASRLAPNADEQYF,TGTGCCAGCAGGCTAGCTCCCAATGCCGACGAGCAGTACTTC,.,14,.,TRBJ2-7,TRBV7-2
CASSSLRGLVTEAFF,TGTGCCAGCAGTTCCTTGAGGGGCCTAGTCACTGAAGCTTTCTTT,.,15,.,TRBJ1-1,TRBV28
CASSVSGRAENIQYF,TGTGCCAGCAGTGTGAGCGGGAGAGCAGAAAACATTCAGTACTTC,TRBD2,15,.,TRBJ2-4,TRBV25-1
CASSLGQGNTGELFF,TGCGCCAGCAGCTTGGGACAGGGGAACACCGGGGAGCTGTTTTTT,TRBD1,15,.,TRBJ2-2,TRBV5-1
CASSLGPSGAFTDTQYF,TGCGCCAGCAGCTTGGGACCTAGCGGCGCATTCACAGATACGCAGTATTTT,TRBD2,17,.,TRBJ2-3,TRBV5-1
CASSLSGGRKETQYF,TGTGCCAGCAGCTTATCGGGCGGGAGGAAAGAGACCCAGTACTTC,TRBD2,15,.,TRBJ2-5,TRBV7-6
CASSLGPGSNYGYTF,TGTGCCAGCAGCCTCGGACCCGGATCTAACTATGGCTACACCTTC,.,15,few,TRBJ1-2,TRBV27
CASSFSSGSASYEQYF,TGCGCCAGCAGCTTTTCTAGCGGGAGCGCATCCTACGAGCAGTACTTC,TRBD2,16,.,TRBJ2-7,TRBV5-1
CASSFRQKAYEQYF,TGTGCCAGCAGTTTCAGACAAAAGGCCTACGAGCAGTACTTC,.,14,.,TRBJ2-7,TRBV28
CASSVTSSGNTIYF,TGTGCCAGCAGCGTAACATCCTCTGGAAACACCATATATTTT,.,14,.,TRBJ1-3,TRBV9
CASSLASGGGGELFF,TGTGCCAGCAGCTTAGCCTCGGGGGGCGGCGGGGAGCTGTTTTTT,.,15,.,TRBJ2-2,TRBV7-9
CASGGGGQGVYEQYF,TGTGCCAGCGGGGGGGGAGGACAGGGCGTCTACGAGCAGTACTTC,.,15,.,TRBJ2-7,TRBV5-4
CASSEQGGTNYGYTF,TGTGCCAGCAGTGAACAGGGGGGTACAAACTATGGCTACACCTTC,TRBD1,15,few,TRBJ1-2,TRBV2
CASSHLRGHLGETQYF,TGTGCCAGCAGCCATCTACGAGGACATTTAGGAGAGACCCAGTACTTC,.,16,.,TRBJ2-5,TRBV5-8
CASSFRGGGTEAFF,TGTGCCAGCAGTTTTAGGGGCGGAGGGACTGAAGCTTTCTTT,.,14,.,TRBJ1-1,TRBV27
CASSPLNSDNTEAFF,TGCGCCAGCAGCCCGTTAAATTCGGATAACACTGAAGCTTTCTTT,.,15,.,TRBJ1-1,TRBV5-1
CASSQDSGTINEQFF,TGCGCCAGCAGCCAAGATTCTGGGACAATCAATGAGCAGTTCTTC,.,15,.,TRBJ2-1,TRBV4-1
CASSTPQGARWETQYF,TGTGCCAGCAGCACCCCACAGGGGGCGCGGTGGGAGACCCAGTACTTC,TRBD1,16,.,TRBJ2-5,TRBV28
CSAPRDGRFNYGYTF,TGCAGCGCGCCGAGGGACGGCCGATTTAACTATGGCTACACCTTC,.,15,.,TRBJ1-2,TRBV29-1
CASSLGGGRQPQHF,TGTGCCAGCAGCTTAGGTGGGGGCCGACAGCCCCAGCATTTT,.,14,few,TRBJ1-5,TRBV7-9
CASSQLRPRTGELFF,TGCGCCAGCAGCCAATTAAGACCGAGGACCGGGGAGCTGTTTTTT,.,15,.,TRBJ2-2,TRBV5-1
CSAKYEEQFF,TGCAGTGCTAAATACGAGGAGCAGTTCTTC,.,10,few,TRBJ2-1,TRBV20-1
CASSWGTGNYNEQFF,TGTGCCAGCAGCTGGGGGACAGGGAACTACAATGAGCAGTTCTTC,TRBD1,15,.,TRBJ2-1,TRBV11-2
CASSIRLGTRETQYF,TGTGCCAGTAGTATCCGACTCGGGACGCGAGAGACCCAGTACTTC,.,15,.,TRBJ2-5,TRBV19
CASRREDGNTIYF,TGCGCCAGTCGAAGGGAGGATGGAAACACCATATATTTT,.,13,few,TRBJ1-3,TRBV5-1
CASSLSQRYQETQYF,TGTGCCAGCAGCTTGTCCCAGCGGTACCAAGAGACCCAGTACTTC,.,15,few,TRBJ2-5,TRBV5-4
CAIETGHNEQFF,TGTGCCATCGAGACTGGGCACAATGAGCAGTTCTTC,.,12,.,TRBJ2-1,TRBV10-3
CASSARTSGSGELFF,TGTGCCAGCAGTGCCCGGACTAGCGGCTCCGGGGAGCTGTTTTTT,TRBD2,15,many,TRBJ2-2,TRBV25-1
CASSKFCPHKDSLKTQYF,TGTGCCAGCAGCAAATTTTGCCCCCATAAAGACAGCCTGAAGACCCAGTACTTC,.,18,many,TRBJ2-5,TRBV21-1
CSVEDPYNRGSFNEQFF,TGCAGCGTTGAAGATCCGTACAACAGGGGGTCCTTTAATGAGCAGTTCTTC,TRBD1,17,many,TRBJ2-1,TRBV29-1
CSVLSGLNTEAFF,TGCAGCGTTTTGTCGGGTTTGAACACTGAAGCTTTCTTT,.,13,.,TRBJ1-1,TRBV29-1
CASSGGTSGTYNEQFF,TGTGCCAGCAGTGGGGGGACTAGCGGTACCTACAATGAGCAGTTCTTC,TRBD2,16,.,TRBJ2-1,TRBV28
CASSSSGGTDEQYF,TGTGCCAGCAGCTCGTCGGGGGGCACCGACGAGCAGTACTTC,.,14,few,TRBJ2-7,TRBV11-3
CASSVDSLGGYGYTF,TGTGCCAGCAGCGTAGACAGCCTCGGGGGTTATGGCTACACCTTC,.,15,.,TRBJ1-2,TRBV9
CASSDPGGSGEQFF,TGTGCCAGCAGCGACCCCGGGGGCTCCGGTGAGCAGTTCTTC,.,14,.,TRBJ2-1,TRBV7-2
CATSRELGSRSYNEQFF,TGTGCCACCAGCAGAGAATTGGGAAGTCGTTCCTACAATGAGCAGTTCTTC,.,17,.,TRBJ2-1,TRBV15
CASSLRDGPYNEQFF,TGTGCCAGCAGCCTCCGGGACGGTCCCTACAATGAGCAGTTCTTC,.,15,.,TRBJ2-1,TRBV11-2